A selection of T cell receptor beta chains follows, all from one sample in a study of blood T cells in healthy people across ages. TCRdb reanalysed the 5' RACE reads using MiXCR and keeps one entry per CDR3 protein. This sample yields 700,000 to 900,000 distinct CDR3 sequences, of which about 55% are seen a single time; approximately 40% belongs to the top ten. The sequenced sample was blood. All receptors derive from a man older than 75 in good health. Both conserved end residues are part of each CDR3. D genes are given only for firm matches. Clone size is given for some rows only: seen once, a few or many times, or a class if the clone is expanded.

15	TRBJ2-5	NA	TRBD2	TRBV20-1	TGCAGTGCTTCCGGACTAGCGGGATATACGAATGAGCAGTACTTC	CSASGLAGYTNEQYF
16	TRBJ2-1	NA	TRBD2	TRBV12-3/TRBV12-4	TGTGCCAGCAGCTCCACACTAGCGGGGGAGATCTATGAGCAGTTCTTC	CASSSTLAGEIYEQFF
15	TRBJ2-3	NA	NA	TRBV7-9	TGTGCCAGCAGCCCCCCCTCAAAGATGCACAGATACGCGTATTTT	CASSPPSKMHRYAYF
15	TRBJ2-5	few	TRBD2	TRBV3-1	TGTGCCAGCAGCCCCACGGGACTAGCTAGCGGGACCCAGTACTTC	CASSPTGLASGTQYF
12	TRBJ1-1	once	TRBD1	TRBV5-1	TGCGCCAGCAGCTTGGAGGACAGGGAAGCTTTCTTT	CASSLEDREAFF
13	TRBJ2-7	NA	NA	TRBV20-1	TGCAGTGCTAGTTCAGACGGGGCGGGCGAGCAGTACTTC	CSASSDGAGEQYF
16	TRBJ2-3	NA	TRBD2	TRBV20-1	TGCGGTGCTAGACCCATACTAGCGGGAGCGGCGGATACGCAGTATTTT	CGARPILAGAADTQYF
15	TRBJ1-2	few	TRBD1	TRBV29-1	TGCAGCGTTCCGACAGGGGGCCCAACTAACTATGGCTACACCTTC	CSVPTGGPTNYGYTF
21	TRBJ2-1	NA	TRBD2	TRBV11-1	TGTGCCAGCAGCTTAGCAACTGCGACTAGCGGGAGGTTAATCGGCTCTGGTGAGCAGTTCTTC	CASSLATATSGRLIGSGEQFF
15	TRBJ2-3	NA	NA	TRBV3-1	TGTGCCAGCAGCCCCTTAGCGGCACCCACAGATACGCAGTATTTT	CASSPLAAPTDTQYF
16	TRBJ2-5	NA	TRBD2	TRBV19	TGTGCCAGTAGTACCGTAGCGGGAGCTCTTCGAGAGACCCAGTACTTC	CASSTVAGALRETQYF
13	TRBJ2-1	once	NA	TRBV12-3/TRBV12-4	TGTGCCAGCGGGACAACCTCCTACAATGAGCAGTTCTTC	CASGTTSYNEQFF
13	TRBJ2-3	many	TRBD1	TRBV7-9	TGTGCCAGCAGTGACAGGGGGCCAGATACGCAGTATTTT	CASSDRGPDTQYF
15	TRBJ2-7	NA	TRBD2	TRBV19	TGTGCCAGTAGTGTGTTAGCGGGAGGGCCGGGCGAGCAGTACTTC	CASSVLAGGPGEQYF
14	TRBJ1-6	NA	TRBD1	TRBV3-1	TGTGCCAGCAGCCGAGGGGGCTGGAATTCACCCCTCCACTTT	CASSRGGWNSPLHF
16	TRBJ2-3	once	NA	TRBV5-1	TGCGCCAGCAGCTTGGCTGGGACCGCTAGCACAGATACGCAGTATTTT	CASSLAGTASTDTQYF
19	TRBJ2-5	NA	TRBD2	TRBV5-1	TGCGCCAGCAGCTTGGGAGGGCTAGCGGAGGGGCTGTACCAAGAGACCCGGTACTTC	CASSLGGLAEGLYQETRYF
15	TRBJ2-7	NA	NA	TRBV5-1	TGCGCCAGCAGCTTTGGGGGGAGCTCCTACAATGAGCAGTACTTC	CASSFGGSSYNEQYF
15	TRBJ1-1	NA	NA	TRBV12-3/TRBV12-4	TGTGCCAGCACCTCGCAGGGAGAAGCTAACACTGAAGCTTTCTTT	CASTSQGEANTEAFF
13	TRBJ1-2	NA	NA	TRBV6-5	TGTGCCAGCAGTTTTGGACAGTTCGGCGGCTACACCTTC	CASSFGQFGGYTF
15	TRBJ1-2	NA	NA	TRBV29-1	TGCAGCGTTGAAGGTCTAGGAACCCGGAACTATGGCTACACCTTC	CSVEGLGTRNYGYTF
12	TRBJ1-2	NA	NA	TRBV6-1	TGTGCCAGCAGGGACCAAACTACTGGCTACACCTTC	CASRDQTTGYTF
16	TRBJ2-4	few	NA	TRBV3-1	TGTGCCAGCAGCCCGTGGGCGAGTCTAGCCAAAAACATTCAGTACTTC	CASSPWASLAKNIQYF
14	TRBJ2-7	NA	NA	TRBV12-3/TRBV12-4	TGTGCCAGCAGTTTAGAGGCAGGTGGAGGCGAGCAGTACTTC	CASSLEAGGGEQYF
15	TRBJ1-5	NA	NA	TRBV28	TGTGCCAGCAGAACCCCAACAGGGTTAAATCAGCCCCAGCATTTT	CASRTPTGLNQPQHF
15	TRBJ1-4	NA	NA	TRBV7-2	TGTGCCAGCAGCTCCCCCCGCGGTAACAATGAAAAACTGTTTTTT	CASSSPRGNNEKLFF
14	TRBJ2-7	few	NA	TRBV7-2	TGTGCCAGCAGCTTAAAGGGCGGTGCGGGCGAGCAGTACTTC	CASSLKGGAGEQYF
15	TRBJ2-7	many	TRBD1	TRBV12-3/TRBV12-4	TGTGCCAGCAGTCGAGACAGGGGGCCTTCCTACGAGCAGTACTTC	CASSRDRGPSYEQYF
13	TRBJ2-5	NA	NA	TRBV5-4	TGTGCCAGCACCCCATCCCTCAAGAATGAGCAGTACTTC	CASTPSLKNEQYF
15	TRBJ2-1	NA	TRBD2	TRBV4-1	TGCGCCAGCAGCCAACTAGCGGACACCTACAATGAGCAGTTCTTC	CASSQLADTYNEQFF
12	TRBJ2-1	many	NA	TRBV11-3	TGTGCCAGCAGCTTCAATAGCAATGAGCAGTTCTTC	CASSFNSNEQFF